This entry features one TCR beta chain sequence. Its antigen is not known. Germline V gene data show CDR1 as SGHNT and CDR2 as YYREEE (reference sequence). The CDR3 covers 13 residues. The ends lost 3 bases at V and 5 bases at J; junction bases unmatched: 2. The data belong to a study of cytomegalovirus exposure and HLA in healthy donors. General observations from the study: Accurate HLA-A and HLA-B prediction from TCR beta sequences was reported for most subjects. Trimming of TCR beta V- and J-genes showed a link, identified in a later analysis, to a missense DCLRE1C variant.

Primers for the PCR totalled 60 Vbeta and 13 Jbeta. Assay used: immunoSEQ multiplex PCR; TCRdb lists only in-frame clones, some missing. The sample carries around 92,000 clones, roughly 74% recorded once. Source material: PBMCs. The TCR comes from a female donor in good health and CMV-seropositive. The chain links TRBV5-4 to TRBJ2-1, with 7 bases that match TRBD2. CDR3 DNA: TGTGCCAGCAGCTCGAGCGGGAACAATGAGCAGTTCTTC. It yields the protein CASSSSGNNEQFF.